The rows below give T cell receptor beta chains drawn from one sample of a study of low-dose radiotherapy and immunotherapy resistance in tumors. Each CDR3 protein is one row after TCRdb ran MiXCR on the reads. The sample contains roughly 39,000 distinct CDR3 sequences, less than 40% of which appear only once. Sequences were derived from PBMCs, sampled before treatment. Receptors were obtained from a male donor with gallbladder cancer. Each CDR3 is given with its conserved first and last residue. The order of the fields is D gene, J gene, V gene, clone size, CDR3 protein, CDR3 DNA. The D gene is left open where the match is weak. Size is omitted from some rows. Given values are once, few, many or a class for expanded clones.

d_call: TRBD1
j_call: TRBJ1-1
v_call: TRBV27
clone_size: many
cdr3_aa: CASSRDRGPMNTEAFF
cdr3_nt: TGTGCCAGCAGTCGGGACAGGGGACCGATGAACACTGAAGCTTTCTTT

d_call: .
j_call: TRBJ1-2
v_call: TRBV28
clone_size: few
cdr3_aa: CASSFPPSVYNYGYTF
cdr3_nt: TGTGCCAGCAGTTTCCCCCCGAGCGTATATAACTATGGCTACACCTTC

d_call: .
j_call: TRBJ1-2
v_call: TRBV11-2
clone_size: many
cdr3_aa: CASSFTPGSLYGYTF
cdr3_nt: TGTGCCAGCAGCTTCACGCCGGGGAGCCTATATGGCTACACCTTC

d_call: TRBD2
j_call: TRBJ2-1
v_call: TRBV29-1
clone_size: many
cdr3_aa: CSVLSGRAVDEQFF
cdr3_nt: TGCAGCGTCCTTAGCGGGAGAGCCGTCGATGAGCAGTTCTTC

d_call: .
j_call: TRBJ2-1
v_call: TRBV7-3
clone_size: many
cdr3_aa: CASSLTYAALNEQFF
cdr3_nt: TGTGCCAGCAGCTTAACTTATGCGGCCTTGAATGAGCAGTTCTTC

d_call: TRBD2
j_call: TRBJ2-7
v_call: TRBV2
clone_size: many
cdr3_aa: CASSLAGPSYEQYF
cdr3_nt: TGTGCCAGCAGCCTAGCGGGACCCTCCTACGAGCAGTACTTC

d_call: TRBD2
j_call: TRBJ2-1
v_call: TRBV5-3
clone_size: few
cdr3_aa: CASSFGTSGNEQFF
cdr3_nt: TGTGCCAGCAGTTTTGGGACTAGCGGAAATGAGCAGTTCTTC

d_call: TRBD1
j_call: TRBJ2-2
v_call: TRBV19
clone_size: many
cdr3_aa: CASARGRGSGELFF
cdr3_nt: TGTGCCAGCGCCAGGGGGCGTGGATCCGGGGAGCTGTTTTTT

d_call: TRBD1
j_call: TRBJ1-1
v_call: TRBV7-2
clone_size: many
cdr3_aa: CASSSLGTVNTEAFF
cdr3_nt: TGTGCCAGCAGCTCCCTCGGGACAGTTAACACTGAAGCTTTCTTT

d_call: .
j_call: TRBJ2-2
v_call: TRBV18
clone_size: many
cdr3_aa: CASSPRAATGELFF
cdr3_nt: TGTGCCAGCTCACCGAGGGCAGCCACCGGGGAGCTGTTTTTT

d_call: TRBD1
j_call: TRBJ2-1
v_call: TRBV12-3/TRBV12-4
clone_size: .
cdr3_aa: CASGDRAGGEQFF
cdr3_nt: TGTGCCAGCGGGGACAGGGCGGGCGGTGAGCAGTTCTTC

d_call: .
j_call: TRBJ2-2
v_call: TRBV4-1
clone_size: many
cdr3_aa: CASSQGRGRTGELFF
cdr3_nt: TGCGCCAGCAGCCAAGGGAGGGGACGTACCGGGGAGCTGTTTTTT

d_call: .
j_call: TRBJ1-4
v_call: TRBV9
clone_size: many
cdr3_aa: CASSMTDAATNEKLFF
cdr3_nt: TGTGCCAGCAGCATGACAGACGCCGCAACTAATGAAAAACTGTTTTTT

d_call: TRBD2
j_call: TRBJ2-1
v_call: TRBV7-3
clone_size: many
cdr3_aa: CASSRSGTEQFF
cdr3_nt: TGTGCCAGCAGCCGTAGCGGGACAGAGCAGTTCTTC

d_call: .
j_call: TRBJ2-6
v_call: TRBV30
clone_size: many
cdr3_aa: CAWRGGSSGANVLTF
cdr3_nt: TGTGCCTGGAGGGGAGGCAGTTCTGGGGCCAACGTCCTGACTTTC

d_call: TRBD1
j_call: TRBJ2-7
v_call: TRBV5-1
clone_size: .
cdr3_aa: CASSNTGTGSYEQYF
cdr3_nt: TGCGCCAGCAGCAATACCGGGACAGGATCCTACGAGCAGTACTTC

d_call: TRBD2
j_call: TRBJ2-2
v_call: TRBV12-3/TRBV12-4
clone_size: many
cdr3_aa: CASSFLTSGRAAGELFF
cdr3_nt: TGTGCCAGCAGTTTTTTGACTAGCGGGAGGGCCGCCGGGGAGCTGTTTTTT

d_call: .
j_call: TRBJ2-7
v_call: TRBV5-1
clone_size: many
cdr3_aa: CASSASGTSYEQYF
cdr3_nt: TGCGCCAGCAGCGCCTCAGGGACCTCCTACGAGCAGTACTTC

d_call: .
j_call: TRBJ2-1
v_call: TRBV6-2/TRBV6-3
clone_size: medium-sized
cdr3_aa: CASSYSMGIQFF
cdr3_nt: TGTGCCAGCAGTTACTCGATGGGGATCCAGTTCTTC

d_call: .
j_call: TRBJ1-6
v_call: TRBV25-1
clone_size: many
cdr3_aa: CASSESTILNSPLHF
cdr3_nt: TGTGCCAGCAGTGAATCGACCATACTCAATTCACCCCTCCACTTT